This T cell receptor (beta chain) stems from a study of T cells after yellow fever vaccination. V lost 3 bases and J lost 3, with 11 bases in between. CDR1 is LNHDA, CDR2 SQIVND, per germline (reference sequence). The CDR3 consists of 14 residues. TCRdb independently ran MiXCR on the 5' RACE reads; one entry per CDR3 protein. The sample consists of 250,000 to 400,000 distinct CDR3 sequences, approximately 4% of them appearing once. The chain is built from TRBV19 and TRBJ2-5, with D possibly being TRBD1 (5 bases). The sequencing here drew on PBMCs, taken 5 days after the yellow fever booster vaccination. The TCR originated in a man between 18 and 29 years old who received the YFV17D yellow fever vaccine. This chain's CDR3 is CASSISGREETQYF. DNA for the CDR3: TGTGCCAGTAGTATCTCCGGCAGGGAAGAGACCCAGTACTTC. Supplemented by reference TRBV19 and TRBJ2-5, the full variable domain reads DGGITQSPKYLFRKEGQNVTLSCEQNLNHDAMYWYRQDPGQGLRLIYYSQIVNDFQKGDIAEGYSVSREKKESFPLTVTSAQKNPTAFYLCASSISGREETQYFGPGTRLLVL.